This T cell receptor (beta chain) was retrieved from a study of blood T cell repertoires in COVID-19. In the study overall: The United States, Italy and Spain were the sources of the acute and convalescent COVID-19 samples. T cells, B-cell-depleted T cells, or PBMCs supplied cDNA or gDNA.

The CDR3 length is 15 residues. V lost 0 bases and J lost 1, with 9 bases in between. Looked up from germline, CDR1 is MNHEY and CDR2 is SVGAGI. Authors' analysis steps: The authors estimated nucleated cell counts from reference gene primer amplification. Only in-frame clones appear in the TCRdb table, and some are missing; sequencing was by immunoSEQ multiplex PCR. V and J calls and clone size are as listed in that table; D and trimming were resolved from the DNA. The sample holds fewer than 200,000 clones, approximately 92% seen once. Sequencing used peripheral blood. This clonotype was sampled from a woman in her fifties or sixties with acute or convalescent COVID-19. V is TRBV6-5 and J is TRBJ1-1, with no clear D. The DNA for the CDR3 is TGTGCCAGCAGTTACTCTGACATTTCGAACACTGAAGCTTTCTTT. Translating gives CASSYSDISNTEAFF.